The entry below describes one T cell receptor beta chain. Its antigen remains unidentified. Base qualities are not recorded, but no much larger clone differs from it by a single base. The data originate from a study of CD8 T cells in Susac syndrome (dated by TCRdb to the late 2010s). About the study as a whole: Among the sequenced Susac syndrome patients, five or six had clinically active disease and 8 or 9 were in clinical remission. Susac syndrome patients were therapy-naive, on corticosteroids (some also receiving IVIg), or on IVIg alone at blood withdrawal. Whether CD8+ T cell activation and differentiation in Susac syndrome was antigen driven was tested using repertoire sequencing. Here is what the overall study found, with its caveats: The CD4+ T cell repertoire of patients with Susac syndrome showed no detectable clonal expansion. The number of individuals in the TCR sequencing and HLA analysis was acknowledged as relatively small.

RNA was extracted using the RNeasy kit, and roughly 0.45 to 1 microgram was reverse transcribed with random hexamers. The immunoSEQ multiplex PCR assay, covering 54 Vbeta and 13 Jbeta segments, was used to amplify TCR beta CDR3 regions. PCR amplification bias was corrected using a synthetic template baseline for primer optimization and computational correction. The original methods were these. Reads were annotated to V, D and J genes according to IMGT and were analyzed with immunoSEQ Analyzer, with only productive sequences retained. To calculate clonality, Shannon entropy was normalized by log2 of the number of productive unique sequences and then subtracted from one. For each patient and control, public and private clones were evaluated among the 100 most prevalent clones. A clone was defined as Susac-specific if it was absent from the healthy and MS cohorts, from around 960 published viral clones and from other ImmuneACCESS disease sequences. TCRdb reanalyzed the raw reads on its own, using fastp at Q25 for trimming and MiXCR for clone calling, and kept in-frame beta chains. Rows with one shared CDR3 protein collapse into an entry with the most common genes and DNA. These V and J calls rely on TCRdb rather than the paper's analysis. This sample has 170,000 or so distinct CDR3 sequences in its table, and around 94% of those were observed once. 0.12% of the sample is held by the ten biggest clonotypes.

Peripheral blood CD8+ and CD4+ T cells from healthy donors, Susac syndrome patients and multiple sclerosis patients were profiled using high-throughput TCR beta sequencing. Susac syndrome patients met recently defined diagnostic criteria for definite or probable disease. Bulk CD8+ and CD4+ T cells were purified by magnetic negative isolation, while CD8+ TEMRA cells were enriched using FACS. Blood was collected in EDTA tubes and processed within 24 hours, with PBMCs isolated through density gradient centrifugation. PBMCs intended for TCR sequencing were frozen in liquid nitrogen and were later thawed in a 37 degrees C water bath. The sorted or isolated CD4+, CD8+ and CD8+ TEMRA cells had a purity of 90% or higher. This clonotype was obtained from a human donor with Susac syndrome. The specimen was CD4+ T cells from PBMCs.

CDR3 loop: CSVGRTANNSPLHF. DNA sequence: TGCAGCGTTGGAAGGACAGCTAATAATTCACCCCTCCACTTT. The sequence joins TRBV29-1 to TRBJ1-6; the best D guess is TRBD1, with 6 bases matching. The trim is 4 bases for V and 5 bases for J, with a gap of 12 bases between the germline ends. The germline V gene specifies SQVTM as CDR1 and ANQGSEA as CDR2. From the cysteine up to the phenylalanine, the CDR3 has a length of 14 residues. Of all the DNA, just the CDR3 is kept, 42 bases in frame from base 1.